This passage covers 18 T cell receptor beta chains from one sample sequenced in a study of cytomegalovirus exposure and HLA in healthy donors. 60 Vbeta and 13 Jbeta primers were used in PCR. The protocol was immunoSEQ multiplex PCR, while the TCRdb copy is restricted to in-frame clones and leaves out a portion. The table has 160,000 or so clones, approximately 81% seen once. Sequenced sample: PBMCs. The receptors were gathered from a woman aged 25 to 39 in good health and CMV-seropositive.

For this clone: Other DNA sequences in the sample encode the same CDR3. The CDR3: CASSISGQTYEQYF. The DNA of the CDR3 is TGTGCCAGTAGTATCTCGGGACAGACCTACGAGCAGTACTTC. The V call is TRBV19, the J call TRBJ2-7; the match to TRBD1 covers 7 bases. V shed 3 bases, J shed 2 bases, and the junction held 4 bases outside the gene matches. The CDR3 extends over 14 amino acids. CDR1 is LNHDA, CDR2 SQIVND, per germline (reference sequence).

CDR3 in DNA: TGTGCCCGGGGCCCGCCGGGACAGGGTTTAGGAAACACCATATATTTT. It encodes CARGPPGQGLGNTIYF. This chain connects TRBV30 to TRBJ1-3; 9 positions agree with TRBD1. CDR3 size: 16 residues. The V segment lost 8 bases and the J segment 4 bases; nucleotides outside the gene matches: 15. The germline CDR1 and CDR2 sequences are GTSNPN and SVGIG (reference sequence).

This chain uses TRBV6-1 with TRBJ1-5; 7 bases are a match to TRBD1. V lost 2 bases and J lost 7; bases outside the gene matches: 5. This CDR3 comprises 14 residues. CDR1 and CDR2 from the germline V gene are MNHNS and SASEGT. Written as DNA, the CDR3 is TGTGCCAGCAGTGAACTGACAGGGAGACAGCCCCAGCATTTT. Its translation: CASSELTGRQPQHF.

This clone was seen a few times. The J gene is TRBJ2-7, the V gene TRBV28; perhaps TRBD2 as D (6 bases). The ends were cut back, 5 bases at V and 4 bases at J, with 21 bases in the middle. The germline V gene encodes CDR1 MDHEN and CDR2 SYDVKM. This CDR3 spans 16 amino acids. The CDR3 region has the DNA TGTGCCAGCAGTCTCTCTCGTACAGTCGCGGGGTACGAGCAGTACTTC. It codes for CASSLSRTVAGYEQYF.

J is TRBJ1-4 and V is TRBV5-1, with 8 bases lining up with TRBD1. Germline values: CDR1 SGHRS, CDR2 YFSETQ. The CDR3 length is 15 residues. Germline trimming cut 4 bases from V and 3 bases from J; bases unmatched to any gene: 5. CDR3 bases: TGCGCCAGCAGCGACGCACAGGGGGCTAATGAAAAACTGTTTTTT. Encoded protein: CASSDAQGANEKLFF.

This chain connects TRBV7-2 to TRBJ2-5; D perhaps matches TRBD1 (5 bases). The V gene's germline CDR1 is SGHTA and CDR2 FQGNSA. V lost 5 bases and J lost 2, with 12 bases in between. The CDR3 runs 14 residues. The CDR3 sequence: CASSQYQGQETQYF. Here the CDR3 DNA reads TGTGCCAGCAGCCAATACCAGGGACAAGAGACCCAGTACTTC.

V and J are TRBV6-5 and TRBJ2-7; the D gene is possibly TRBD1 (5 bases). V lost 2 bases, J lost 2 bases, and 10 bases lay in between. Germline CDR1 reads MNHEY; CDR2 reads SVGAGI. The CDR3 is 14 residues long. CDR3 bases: TGTGCCAGCAGTTACCCCCAGGGCCCCTACGAGCAGTACTTC. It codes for CASSYPQGPYEQYF.

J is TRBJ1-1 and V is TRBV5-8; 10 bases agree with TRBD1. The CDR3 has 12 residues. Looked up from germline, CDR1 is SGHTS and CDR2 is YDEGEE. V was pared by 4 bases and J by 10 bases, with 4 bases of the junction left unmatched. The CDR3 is CASSLRDRGAFF. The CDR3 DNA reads TGTGCCAGCAGCCTACGGGACAGGGGAGCTTTCTTT.

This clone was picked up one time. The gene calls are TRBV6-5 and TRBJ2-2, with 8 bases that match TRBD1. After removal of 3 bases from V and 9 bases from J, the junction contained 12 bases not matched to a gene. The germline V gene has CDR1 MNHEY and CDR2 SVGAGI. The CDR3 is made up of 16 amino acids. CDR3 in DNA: TGTGCCAGCAGTTATTTGAAGACAGGGGAGGTCAGGGAGCTGTTTTTT. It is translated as CASSYLKTGEVRELFF.

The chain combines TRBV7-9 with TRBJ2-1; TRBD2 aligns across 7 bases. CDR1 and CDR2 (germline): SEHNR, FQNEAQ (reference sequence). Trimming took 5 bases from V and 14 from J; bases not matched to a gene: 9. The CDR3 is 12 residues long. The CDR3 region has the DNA TGTGCCAGCAGCCCCGAGTCTAGCGGAAAGTTCTTC. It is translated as CASSPESSGKFF. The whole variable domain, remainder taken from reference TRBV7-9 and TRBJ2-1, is DTGVSQNPRHKITKRGQNVTFRCDPISEHNRLYWYRQTLGQGPEFLTYFQNEAQLEKSRLLSDRFSAERPKGSFSTLEIQRTEQGDSAMYLCASSPESSGKFFGPGTRLTVL.

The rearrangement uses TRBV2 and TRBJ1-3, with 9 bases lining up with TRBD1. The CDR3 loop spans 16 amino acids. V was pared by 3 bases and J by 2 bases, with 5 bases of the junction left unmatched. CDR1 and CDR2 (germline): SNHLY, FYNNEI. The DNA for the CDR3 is TGTGCCAGCAGTGATAGGACAGGGGCTCCTGGAAACACCATATATTTT. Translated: CASSDRTGAPGNTIYF.

In nucleotides, the CDR3 is TGCGCCAGCAGCCAAGGGGACAGAAATAATGAAAAACTGTTTTTT. Translating gives CASSQGDRNNEKLFF. The rearrangement joins TRBV5-1 to TRBJ1-4; 7 bases line up with TRBD1. In germline, CDR1 is SGHRS, CDR2 YFSETQ. Unmatched junction bases numbered 7, after V lost 4 bases and J lost 4 bases. This CDR3 has 15 amino acids.

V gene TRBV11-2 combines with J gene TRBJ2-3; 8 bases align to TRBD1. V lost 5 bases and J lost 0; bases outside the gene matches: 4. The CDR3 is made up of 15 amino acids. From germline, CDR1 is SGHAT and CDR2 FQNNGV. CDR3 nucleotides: TGTGCCAGCAGCGCAAGACAGGGGAGCACAGATACGCAGTATTTT. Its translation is CASSARQGSTDTQYF.

The CDR3 loop is CASSPTTGAVQPQHF. The DNA for the CDR3 is TGTGCCAGCTCACCAACGACAGGGGCTGTGCAGCCCCAGCATTTT. The chain links TRBV18 to TRBJ1-5; TRBD1 matches 8 bases. With 2 bases clipped from V and 7 bases from J, the junction kept 7 bases outside the gene matches. The V gene's germline CDR1 is KGHSH and CDR2 LQKENI. The CDR3 runs 15 residues.

This CDR3 reads CSPGERAYEQYF. For the CDR3, the DNA is TGCAGCCCAGGGGAGAGGGCCTACGAGCAGTACTTC. The rearrangement links TRBV29-1 to TRBJ2-7; TRBD1 might be the D (6 bases). Deletions cut 8 bases from V and 2 bases from J, with 13 bases between. CDR1 is SQVTM, CDR2 ANQGSEA, per germline. There are 12 residues in the CDR3.

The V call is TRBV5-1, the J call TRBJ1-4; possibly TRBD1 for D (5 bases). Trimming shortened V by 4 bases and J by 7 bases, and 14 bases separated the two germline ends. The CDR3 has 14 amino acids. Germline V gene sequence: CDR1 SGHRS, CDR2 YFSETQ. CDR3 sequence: CASSVNRRLEKLFF. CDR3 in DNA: TGCGCCAGCAGCGTGAACAGGCGACTTGAAAAACTGTTTTTT.

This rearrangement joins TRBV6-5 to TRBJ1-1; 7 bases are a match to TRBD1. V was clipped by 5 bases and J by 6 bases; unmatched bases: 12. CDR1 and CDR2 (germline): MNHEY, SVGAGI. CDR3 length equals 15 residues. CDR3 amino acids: CASSRDLQGFAEAFF. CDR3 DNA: TGTGCCAGCAGTCGGGACTTACAGGGGTTCGCTGAAGCTTTCTTT.

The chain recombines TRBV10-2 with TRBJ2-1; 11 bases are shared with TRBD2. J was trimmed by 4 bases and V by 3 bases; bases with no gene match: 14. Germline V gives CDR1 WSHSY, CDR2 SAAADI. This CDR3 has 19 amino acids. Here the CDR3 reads CASSDPGASGGPLYNEQFF. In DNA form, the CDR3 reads TGCGCCAGCAGTGACCCGGGGGCTAGCGGGGGGCCCCTTTACAATGAGCAGTTCTTC.